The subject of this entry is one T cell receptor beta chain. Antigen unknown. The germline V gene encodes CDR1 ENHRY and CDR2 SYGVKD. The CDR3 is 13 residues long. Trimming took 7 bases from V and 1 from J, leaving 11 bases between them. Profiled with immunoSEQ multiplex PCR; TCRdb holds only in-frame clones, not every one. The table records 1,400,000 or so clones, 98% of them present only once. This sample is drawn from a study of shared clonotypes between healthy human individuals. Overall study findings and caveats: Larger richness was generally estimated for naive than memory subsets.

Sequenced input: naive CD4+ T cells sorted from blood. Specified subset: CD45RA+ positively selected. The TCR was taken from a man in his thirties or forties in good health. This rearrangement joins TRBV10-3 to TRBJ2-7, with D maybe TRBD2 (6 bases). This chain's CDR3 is CAINPGGSYEQYF. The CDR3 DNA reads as TGTGCCATCAACCCCGGGGGATCCTACGAGCAGTACTTC.